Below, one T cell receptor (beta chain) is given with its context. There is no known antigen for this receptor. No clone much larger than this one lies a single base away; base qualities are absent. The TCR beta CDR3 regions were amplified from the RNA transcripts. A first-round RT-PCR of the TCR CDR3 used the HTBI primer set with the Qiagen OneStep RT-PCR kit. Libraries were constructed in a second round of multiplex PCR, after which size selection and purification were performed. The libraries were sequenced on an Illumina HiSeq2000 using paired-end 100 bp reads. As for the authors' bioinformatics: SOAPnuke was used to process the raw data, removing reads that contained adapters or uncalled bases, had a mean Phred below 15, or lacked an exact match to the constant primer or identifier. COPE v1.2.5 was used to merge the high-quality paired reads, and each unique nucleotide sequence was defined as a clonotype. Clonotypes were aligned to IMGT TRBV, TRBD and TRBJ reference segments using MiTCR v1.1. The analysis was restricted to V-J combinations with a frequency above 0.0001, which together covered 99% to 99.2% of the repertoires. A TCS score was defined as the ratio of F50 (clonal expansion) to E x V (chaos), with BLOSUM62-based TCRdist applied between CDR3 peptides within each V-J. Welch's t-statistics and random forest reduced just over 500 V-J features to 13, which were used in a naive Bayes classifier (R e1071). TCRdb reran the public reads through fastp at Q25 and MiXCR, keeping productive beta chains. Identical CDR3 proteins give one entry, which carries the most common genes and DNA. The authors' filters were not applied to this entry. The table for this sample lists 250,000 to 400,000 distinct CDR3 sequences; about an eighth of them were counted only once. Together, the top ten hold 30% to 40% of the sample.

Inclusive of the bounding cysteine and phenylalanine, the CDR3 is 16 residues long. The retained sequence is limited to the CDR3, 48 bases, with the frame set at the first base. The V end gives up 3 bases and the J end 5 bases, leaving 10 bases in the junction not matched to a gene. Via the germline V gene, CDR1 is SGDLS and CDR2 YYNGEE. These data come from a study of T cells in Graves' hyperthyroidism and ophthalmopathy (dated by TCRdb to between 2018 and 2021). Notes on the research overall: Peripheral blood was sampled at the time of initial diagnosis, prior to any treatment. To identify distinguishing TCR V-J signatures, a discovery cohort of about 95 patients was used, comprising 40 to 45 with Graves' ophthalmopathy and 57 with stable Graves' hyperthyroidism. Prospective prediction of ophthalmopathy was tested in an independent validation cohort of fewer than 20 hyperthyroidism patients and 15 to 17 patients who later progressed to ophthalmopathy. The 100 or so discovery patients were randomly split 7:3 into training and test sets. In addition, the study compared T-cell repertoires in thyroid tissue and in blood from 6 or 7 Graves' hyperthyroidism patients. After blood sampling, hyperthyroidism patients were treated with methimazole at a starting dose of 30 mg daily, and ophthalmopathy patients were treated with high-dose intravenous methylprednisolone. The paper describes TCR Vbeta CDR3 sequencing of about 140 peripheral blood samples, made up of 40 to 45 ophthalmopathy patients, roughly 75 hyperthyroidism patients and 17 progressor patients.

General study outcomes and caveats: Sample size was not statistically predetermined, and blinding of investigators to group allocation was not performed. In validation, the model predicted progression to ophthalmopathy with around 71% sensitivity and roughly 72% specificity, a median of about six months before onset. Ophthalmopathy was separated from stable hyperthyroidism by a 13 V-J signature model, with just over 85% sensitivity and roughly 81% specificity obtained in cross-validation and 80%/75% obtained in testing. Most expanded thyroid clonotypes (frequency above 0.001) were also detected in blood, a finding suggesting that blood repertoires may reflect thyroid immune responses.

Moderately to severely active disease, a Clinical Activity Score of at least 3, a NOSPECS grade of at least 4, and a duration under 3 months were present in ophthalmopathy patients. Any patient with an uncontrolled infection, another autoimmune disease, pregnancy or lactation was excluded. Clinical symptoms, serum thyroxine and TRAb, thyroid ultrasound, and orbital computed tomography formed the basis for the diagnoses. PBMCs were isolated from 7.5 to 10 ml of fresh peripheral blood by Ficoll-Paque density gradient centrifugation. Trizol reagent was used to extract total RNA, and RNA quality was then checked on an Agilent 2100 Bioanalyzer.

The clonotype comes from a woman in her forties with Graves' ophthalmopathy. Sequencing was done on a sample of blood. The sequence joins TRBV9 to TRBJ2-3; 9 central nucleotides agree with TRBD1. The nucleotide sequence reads TGTGCCAGCAGCGGGGCACAGGGGGCCAGGGGAGATACGCAGTATTTT. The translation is CASSGAQGARGDTQYF.